There are a few counts of the clone carrying this T cell receptor beta chain. Its antigen is undetermined. The data were taken from a study of T cell repertoires in cytomegalovirus infection. For the study at large: Recently described HLA-C-restricted plus well-studied HLA-B-restricted CMV epitopes were used. Matching HLA type and CMV infection were both indicated by public TCR beta signatures.

One entry per CDR3 protein, called by TCRdb with MiXCR from the reads. The repertoire holds some 350,000 distinct CDR3 sequences, under 35% seen once, with about 20% in the top ten. Trimming removed 7 bases from V and 10 bases from J, with 13 bases in between. Looked up from germline, CDR1 is MNHNY and CDR2 is SVGAGI (reference sequence). This CDR3 spans 11 amino acids. Study conclusions and caveats: It was HLA-C-restricted CMV-specific TCR beta clonotypes that dominated the response ex vivo. Adding up the frequency of public TCR beta families identified people who carried CMV plus the relevant HLA.

The source of this sequence is a human donor in good health (CMV status not recorded). Some clones in this sample may be carry-over from other donors' samples. Here the sequenced sample was cultured PBMCs, taken from culture after CMV antigen stimulation. The rearrangement links TRBV6-6 to TRBJ1-1; no firm D call. The chain's CDR3 is CASTSGKGAFF. The CDR3 DNA sequence: TGTGCCAGCACTTCCGGGAAGGGAGCTTTCTTT.